One and the same sample provided the 13 T cell receptor beta chains below, sequenced in a study of blood T cell repertoires in COVID-19. Assay used: immunoSEQ multiplex PCR; TCRdb lists only in-frame clones, some missing. Among 300,000 to 350,000 clones, nearly 90% were seen once, and the ten largest hold over 8.5%. Sequencing was carried out using PBMCs or T cells enriched from blood (not recorded which). The receptors stem from a young woman who had recovered from COVID-19.

This clone has a single count. The rearrangement joins TRBV6-1 to TRBJ2-6; D is unresolved. Germline V CDR1 and CDR2: MNHNS, SASEGT. This CDR3 spans 13 amino acids. With 3 bases removed from V and 2 bases from J, the gap between germline ends came to 2 bases. The CDR3 sequence: CASSDAGANVLTF. For the CDR3, the DNA is TGTGCCAGCAGTGACGCTGGGGCCAACGTCCTGACTTTC.

This chain uses TRBV9 with TRBJ1-1, with 7 bases fitting TRBD1. Germline loops: CDR1 SGDLS, CDR2 YYNGEE. The CDR3 consists of 14 residues. J lost 1 base, V lost 3 bases, and 3 bases had no gene match. CDR3 DNA sequence: TGTGCCAGCAGCGAAGGGACAGCGAACACTGAAGCTTTCTTT. Its protein product is CASSEGTANTEAFF.

The chain is built from TRBV20-1 and TRBJ2-1, with a possible D match to TRBD2 (5 bases). Germline assignment: CDR1 DFQATT and CDR2 SNEGSKA (reference sequence). CDR3 length equals 10 residues. V gave up 6 bases and J gave up 8 bases, with 8 bases separating them. CDR3 amino acids: CSATIYEQFF. The CDR3 coding sequence is TGCAGTGCGACTATCTATGAGCAGTTCTTC.

This chain joins TRBV5-4 and TRBJ2-7; D perhaps matches TRBD1 (6 bases). Per germline, CDR1 SGHNT and CDR2 YYREEE (reference sequence). The CDR3 has 14 residues. Between the trimmed V and J ends, which lost 5 bases and 1 base, there was a span of 13 bases. The CDR3 protein is CASSFGQFSYEQYF. The CDR3 DNA is TGTGCCAGCAGTTTTGGACAGTTTTCCTACGAGCAGTACTTC.

The V call is TRBV30, the J call TRBJ1-5; 7 bases are shared with TRBD1. The CDR3 consists of 15 residues. Trimming cost V 3 bases and J 6 bases; bases outside gene matches: 11. Germline CDR1 reads GTSNPN; CDR2 reads SVGIG (reference sequence). The CDR3 region is CAWSWTGQVGQPQHF. The CDR3 bases are TGTGCCTGGAGCTGGACTGGACAGGTTGGTCAGCCCCAGCATTTT.

V is TRBV3-1 (or the pseudogene TRBV3-2) and J is TRBJ1-5; D perhaps matches TRBD1 (6 bases). The CDR3 contains 18 residues. The V end lost 2 bases, the J end lost 0 bases, and 17 bases lay between the germline ends. Germline values: CDR1 LGHDT, CDR2 YNNKEL (reference sequence). CDR3 nucleotide sequence: TGTGCCAGCAGCCAACCCACAGGGCTCACATATAGCAATCAGCCCCAGCATTTT. This encodes CASSQPTGLTYSNQPQHF.

The chain has TRBV2 and TRBJ2-7, with 9 bases identical to TRBD2. V shed 6 bases, J shed 4 bases, and the junction held 7 bases outside the gene matches. The germline V gene has CDR1 SNHLY and CDR2 FYNNEI. This CDR3 is 14 amino acids long. CDR3 loop: CASSGTSGWYEQYF. The CDR3 DNA is TGTGCCAGCAGCGGAACTAGCGGGTGGTACGAGCAGTACTTC. Variable domain in full (rest from reference TRBV2 and TRBJ2-7): EPEVTQTPSHQVTQMGQEVILRCVPISNHLYFYWYRQILGQKVEFLVSFYNNEISEKSEIFDDQFSVERPDGSNFTLKIRSTKLEDSAMYFCASSGTSGWYEQYFGPGTRLTVT.

This sequence joins TRBV19 and TRBJ2-6, with 10 bases fitting TRBD2. The CDR3 extends over 16 amino acids. CDR1 and CDR2 (germline): LNHDA, SQIVND (reference sequence). The ends lost 3 bases at V and 2 bases at J; junction bases unmatched: 1. CDR3 nucleotides: TGTGCCAGTAGTATCCTAGCGGGAGCTGGGGCCAACGTCCTGACTTTC. It codes for CASSILAGAGANVLTF. The entire variable domain, with the rest obtained from reference TRBV19 and TRBJ2-6, is as follows: DGGITQSPKYLFRKEGQNVTLSCEQNLNHDAMYWYRQDPGQGLRLIYYSQIVNDFQKGDIAEGYSVSREKKESFPLTVTSAQKNPTAFYLCASSILAGAGANVLTFGAGSRLTVL.

Here the CDR3 DNA reads TGTGCCAGCTCACGGGGGGAGGGGGGATCCTCCTACGAGCAGTACTTC. Its translation: CASSRGEGGSSYEQYF. The gene calls are TRBV18 and TRBJ2-7, with D possibly being TRBD2 (7 bases). The CDR3 extends over 16 amino acids. CDR1 and CDR2 from the germline V gene are KGHSH and LQKENI. V was shortened by 4 bases and J by 0 bases, with 16 bases between the two germline ends.

V usage is TRBV6-5 and J usage is TRBJ2-7; D not resolved. Germline V gives CDR1 MNHEY, CDR2 SVGAGI. CDR3 size: 13 residues. V shed 8 bases and J shed 2 bases, with 13 bases lying between them. CDR3 sequence (DNA): TGTGCCAGCGTATCGTTGCAGGCCTACGAGCAGTACTTC. Translated, it gives CASVSLQAYEQYF.

This chain uses TRBV19 with TRBJ2-7; 9 bases fit TRBD1. Looked up from germline, CDR1 is LNHDA and CDR2 is SQIVND (reference sequence). The CDR3 is 15 amino acids. The V and J ends lost 6 bases and 6 bases, in that order; junction bases with no gene match: 12. CDR3 region: CASRERQGDYFEQYF. CDR3 bases: TGTGCCAGTAGGGAAAGACAGGGGGACTACTTCGAGCAGTACTTC.

The rearrangement uses TRBV6-5 and TRBJ2-5, with 7 bases aligning to TRBD1. CDR1 and CDR2 from the germline V gene are MNHEY and SVGAGI. Trimming cost V 10 bases and J 2 bases; bases outside gene matches: 13. The length of the CDR3 is 15 residues. The CDR3 sequence: CATRRGQDPQETQYF. The CDR3 DNA reads TGTGCCACCCGCCGTGGACAGGACCCGCAAGAGACCCAGTACTTC.

This clone was observed once. The chain recombines TRBV6-5 with TRBJ2-6; D is perhaps TRBD1 (5 bases). Germline V lookup: CDR1 MNHEY, CDR2 SVGAGI. The CDR3 has 15 residues. V was shortened by 7 bases and J by 0 bases, with 10 bases between the two germline ends. CDR3 coding DNA: TGTGCCAGCATCAGGGCCGACTCTGGGGCCAACGTCCTGACTTTC. This translates into CASIRADSGANVLTF.